This T cell receptor (beta chain) came from a study of blood T cell repertoires in COVID-19. The overall study: PBMCs, B-cell-depleted T cells, or T cells were the source of the cDNA or gDNA that made up the material.

In the source study's methods: Estimation of nucleated cell counts relied on the amplification of reference gene primers. TCRdb's table, derived via immunoSEQ multiplex PCR, lists solely in-frame clones and lacks some. That table gives V, J and clone size, and the DNA gave D and trimming. The table records approximately 300,000 clones, 75% to 90% of them present only once. Recruitment covered roughly 24 US areas and drew participants whose ages spanned about 18 to 90 years. All recovered Cohort 3 donors got two negative PCRs, got clearance, or saw symptom resolution. Germline V gene sequence: CDR1 SGHRS, CDR2 YFSETQ. The length of the CDR3 is 14 residues. With 3 bases clipped from V and 4 bases from J, the junction kept 3 bases outside the gene matches.

The sequenced sample was PBMCs or T cells enriched from blood (not recorded which). The chain links TRBV5-1 to TRBJ1-2, with 10 bases that match TRBD1. The receptor was derived from a woman aged 30 to 39 who had recovered from COVID-19. The CDR3 sequence: CASSWGQGTYGYTF. Written as DNA, the CDR3 is TGCGCCAGCAGCTGGGGACAGGGGACCTATGGCTACACCTTC.